The rows below give T cell receptor beta chains drawn from one sample of a study of regulatory T cells in long-lasting Graves disease. TCRdb redid the calling of the multiplex PCR reads with MiXCR, one entry per CDR3 protein. The table includes roughly 500,000 distinct CDR3 sequences, roughly 13% detected once. The same sample was also used in a study of T cells in Graves' hyperthyroidism and ophthalmopathy.

Sequences were derived from peripheral blood mononuclear cells (PBMCs), sampled at new diagnosis, from a patient treated with antithyroid drugs. These receptors all come from a man aged 25 to 45 with Graves disease. The CDR3 runs from the conserved cysteine through the conserved F or W. The D gene is left open where the match is weak. Clone size, where shown, is once, few, many, or a class for clones that have expanded.

clone size | J gene | V gene | D gene | CDR3 protein | CDR3 DNA
NA | TRBJ2-7 | TRBV2 | NA | CASSLAYRSNNEQYF | TGTGCCAGCAGCTTAGCCTACAGGTCTAACAATGAGCAGTACTTC
NA | TRBJ2-2 | TRBV7-3 | TRBD1 | CASSRIVGQGTANTGELFF | TGTGCCAGCAGCCGAATCGTGGGACAGGGGACGGCGAACACCGGGGAGCTGTTTTTT
once | TRBJ1-6 | TRBV25-1 | NA | CASGEGYRNSPLHF | TGTGCCAGCGGGGAGGGGTATCGGAATTCACCCCTCCACTTT
many | TRBJ2-7 | TRBV11-1 | TRBD2 | CASSFRPAGVGYEQYF | TGTGCCAGCAGCTTTCGCCCAGCGGGAGTAGGGTACGAGCAGTACTTC
NA | TRBJ1-2 | TRBV6-1 | NA | CAIKGPGYGYTF | TGTGCCATCAAAGGGCCAGGCTATGGCTACACCTTC
many | TRBJ1-1 | TRBV7-2 | NA | CASRQGWTEAFF | TGTGCCAGTCGCCAGGGTTGGACTGAAGCTTTCTTT
many | TRBJ2-4 | TRBV27 | TRBD2 | CASSLSAGVKNIQYF | TGTGCCAGCAGTTTATCGGCGGGGGTCAAAAACATTCAGTACTTC
many | TRBJ1-3 | TRBV12-3/TRBV12-4 | TRBD1 | CASSWTGGGGNTIYF | TGTGCCAGCAGTTGGACAGGGGGGGGTGGAAACACCATATATTTT
NA | TRBJ2-1 | TRBV6-1 | NA | CASLRNSYNEQFF | TGTGCCAGTCTGCGGAACTCCTACAATGAGCAGTTCTTC
many | TRBJ1-5 | TRBV15 | NA | CATGGAGNQPQHF | TGTGCCACCGGCGGGGCAGGTAATCAGCCCCAGCATTTT
few | TRBJ2-4 | TRBV12-5 | NA | CASGRIAKNIQYF | TGTGCTAGTGGTCGTATAGCCAAAAACATTCAGTACTTC
NA | TRBJ2-1 | TRBV25-1 | TRBD1 | CASIGTGVDEQFF | TGTGCCAGCATAGGGACAGGGGTGGATGAGCAGTTCTTC
many | TRBJ2-5 | TRBV20-1 | NA | CSARGEELIQTQYF | TGCAGTGCTAGAGGCGAGGAGCTTATCCAGACCCAGTACTTC
NA | TRBJ2-1 | TRBV9 | NA | CASSVGFPNEQFF | TGTGCCAGCAGCGTAGGCTTTCCCAATGAGCAGTTCTTC
NA | TRBJ2-1 | TRBV5-4 | NA | CASSLERMGEQFF | TGTGCCAGCAGCTTAGAGAGGATGGGTGAGCAGTTCTTC
NA | TRBJ2-3 | TRBV9 | NA | CASSPGRSSGTDTQYF | TGTGCCAGCAGCCCAGGTCGGTCCTCGGGCACAGATACGCAGTATTTT
many | TRBJ1-2 | TRBV12-3/TRBV12-4 | NA | CASSFGEYYGYTF | TGTGCCAGCAGTTTCGGGGAGTACTATGGCTACACCTTC
many | TRBJ2-1 | TRBV29-1 | NA | CSLRREYNEQFF | TGCAGCCTGAGGAGGGAGTACAATGAGCAGTTCTTC
many | TRBJ1-5 | TRBV10-3 | TRBD1 | CAISRDSSKNGNQPQHF | TGTGCCATCAGCCGGGACAGTTCCAAGAATGGCAATCAGCCCCAGCATTTT
NA | TRBJ2-5 | TRBV5-5 | NA | CASSRWVGQETQYF | TGTGCCAGCAGCAGGTGGGTGGGACAAGAGACCCAGTACTTC
few | TRBJ2-2 | TRBV24-1 | TRBD2 | CATSDPGGSGLAGAPGELFF | TGTGCCACCAGTGACCCCGGTGGCTCGGGACTAGCGGGAGCACCCGGGGAGCTGTTTTTT
few | TRBJ1-3 | TRBV9 | NA | CASSVRVGAGNTIYF | TGTGCCAGCAGCGTCAGGGTGGGCGCTGGAAACACTATATATTTT
many | TRBJ1-1 | TRBV5-6 | TRBD1 | CASSTGTGNTEAFF | TGTGCCAGCAGCACAGGGACAGGGAACACTGAAGCTTTCTTT
few | TRBJ2-3 | TRBV3-1 | NA | CASSQAVATDTQYF | TGTGCCAGCAGCCAAGCCGTGGCCACAGATACGCAGTATTTT
NA | TRBJ2-7 | TRBV20-1 | NA | CSARERRRAGTYYEQYF | TGCAGTGCTAGAGAAAGGAGGAGGGCGGGGACATACTACGAGCAGTACTTC
many | TRBJ2-1 | TRBV20-1 | TRBD2 | CSARVPGLEFNEQFF | TGCAGTGCTAGAGTGCCGGGACTAGAGTTCAATGAGCAGTTCTTC
NA | TRBJ1-1 | TRBV7-9 | NA | CASSLLGEETFF | TGTGCCAGCAGCTTACTCGGGGAGGAAACTTTCTTT
NA | TRBJ1-2 | TRBV19 | TRBD1 | CASSRAGTGGTRGYTF | TGTGCCAGTAGTCGAGCCGGGACAGGGGGAACGAGGGGCTACACCTTC
NA | TRBJ2-5 | TRBV18 | NA | CASSPPGARETQYF | TGTGCCAGCTCACCACCGGGGGCTAGGGAGACCCAGTACTTC
many | TRBJ1-1 | TRBV20-1 | NA | CSARGPGSRTAPNTEAFF | TGCAGTGCTAGAGGTCCCGGGTCGAGGACAGCACCGAACACTGAAGCTTTCTTT
many | TRBJ2-1 | TRBV24-1 | NA | CATSDPGRTYNEQFF | TGTGCCACCAGTGACCCGGGACGCACTTACAATGAGCAGTTCTTC
many | TRBJ2-2 | TRBV11-3 | NA | CASSLTQTNTGELFF | TGTGCCAGCAGCTTAACACAGACGAACACCGGGGAGCTGTTTTTT
many | TRBJ2-1 | TRBV20-1 | NA | CSARLGSSYNEQFF | TGCAGTGCTAGGTTGGGGAGCTCCTACAATGAGCAGTTCTTC
once | TRBJ2-1 | TRBV9 | NA | CASSVTGSSTSYNEQFF | TGTGCCAGCAGTGTAACAGGGTCGTCGACTTCCTACAATGAGCAGTTCTTC
many | TRBJ2-7 | TRBV2 | NA | CASSERTGTALEQYF | TGTGCCAGCAGTGAAAGAACCGGGACCGCGCTCGAGCAGTACTTC
many | TRBJ2-2 | TRBV29-1 | NA | CSVRSVTGELFF | TGCAGCGTCCGTTCTGTCACCGGGGAGCTGTTTTTT
many | TRBJ2-3 | TRBV7-9 | NA | CASSLEGRDTQYF | TGTGCCAGCAGCTTAGAAGGGAGGGATACGCAGTATTTT
NA | TRBJ1-3 | TRBV20-1 | NA | CSARDLRRLSGNTIYF | TGCAGTGCTAGGGACCTACGAAGACTCTCTGGAAACACCATATATTTT
NA | TRBJ1-1 | TRBV19 | TRBD1 | CASSNRGPVVEAFF | TGTGCCAGTAGTAACAGGGGCCCGGTTGTGGAAGCTTTCTTT
many | TRBJ2-1 | TRBV7-9 | NA | CASSSVANEQFF | TGTGCCAGCAGCTCGGTGGCCAATGAGCAGTTCTTC
many | TRBJ2-1 | TRBV20-1 | TRBD2 | CSARSPGTSGVPWNEQFF | TGCAGTGCTAGGTCCCCCGGGACTAGCGGGGTACCATGGAATGAGCAGTTCTTC
few | TRBJ2-1 | TRBV5-1 | TRBD2 | CASSLGGLAGANEQFF | TGCGCCAGCAGCTTGGGGGGACTAGCGGGGGCTAATGAGCAGTTCTTC
NA | TRBJ2-1 | TRBV6-1 | TRBD2 | CASRFSGTDEQFF | TGTGCCAGCAGGTTTAGCGGGACGGATGAGCAGTTCTTC
NA | TRBJ2-6 | TRBV6-1 | NA | CASRGPYSGANVLTF | TGTGCCAGCCGAGGACCCTACTCTGGGGCCAACGTCCTGACTTTC
NA | TRBJ2-1 | TRBV19 | TRBD1 | CATLNRGLNEQFF | TGTGCCACCTTAAACAGGGGGTTGAATGAGCAGTTCTTC
many | TRBJ2-6 | TRBV20-1 | TRBD1 | CSASTGTGANVLTF | TGCAGTGCTTCGACAGGGACCGGGGCCAACGTCCTGACTTTC